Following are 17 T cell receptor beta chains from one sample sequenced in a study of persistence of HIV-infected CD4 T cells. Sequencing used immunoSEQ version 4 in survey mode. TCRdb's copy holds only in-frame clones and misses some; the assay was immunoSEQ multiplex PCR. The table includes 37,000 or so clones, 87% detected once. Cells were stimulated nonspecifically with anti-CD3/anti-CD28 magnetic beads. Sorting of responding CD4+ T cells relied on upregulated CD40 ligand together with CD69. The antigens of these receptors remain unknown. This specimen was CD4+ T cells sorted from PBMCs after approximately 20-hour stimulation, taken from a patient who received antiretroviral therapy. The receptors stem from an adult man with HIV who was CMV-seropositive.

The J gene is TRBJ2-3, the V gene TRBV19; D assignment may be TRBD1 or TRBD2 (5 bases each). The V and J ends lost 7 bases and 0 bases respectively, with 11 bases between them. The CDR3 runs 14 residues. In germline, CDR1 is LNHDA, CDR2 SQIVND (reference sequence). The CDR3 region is CASTQWGSTDTQYF. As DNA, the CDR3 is TGTGCCAGTACCCAATGGGGGAGCACAGATACGCAGTATTTT.

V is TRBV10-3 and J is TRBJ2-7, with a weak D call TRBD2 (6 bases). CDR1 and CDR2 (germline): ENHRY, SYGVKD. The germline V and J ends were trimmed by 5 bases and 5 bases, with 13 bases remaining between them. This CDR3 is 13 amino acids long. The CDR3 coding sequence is TGTGCCATCAGTCTGGGGGGAAGCGACGAGCAGTACTTC. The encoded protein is CAISLGGSDEQYF.

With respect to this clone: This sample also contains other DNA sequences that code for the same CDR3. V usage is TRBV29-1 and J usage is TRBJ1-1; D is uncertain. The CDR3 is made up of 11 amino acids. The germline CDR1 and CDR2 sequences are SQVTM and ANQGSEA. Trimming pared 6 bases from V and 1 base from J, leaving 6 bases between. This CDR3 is CSVERNTEAFF. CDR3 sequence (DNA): TGCAGCGTGGAAAGGAACACTGAAGCTTTCTTT.

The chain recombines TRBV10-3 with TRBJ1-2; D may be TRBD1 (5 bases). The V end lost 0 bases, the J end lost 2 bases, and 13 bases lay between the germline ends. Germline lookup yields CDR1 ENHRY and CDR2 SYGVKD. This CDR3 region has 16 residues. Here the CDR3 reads CAISESGPPRNYGYTF. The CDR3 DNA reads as TGTGCCATCAGTGAGTCGGGGCCCCCGAGGAACTATGGCTACACCTTC.

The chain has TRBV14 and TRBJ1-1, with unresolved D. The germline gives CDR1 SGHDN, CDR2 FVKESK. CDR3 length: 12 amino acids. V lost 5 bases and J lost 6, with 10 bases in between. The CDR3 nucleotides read TGTGCCAGCAGCATCCGGGCCGCTGAAGCTTTCTTT. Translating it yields CASSIRAAEAFF.

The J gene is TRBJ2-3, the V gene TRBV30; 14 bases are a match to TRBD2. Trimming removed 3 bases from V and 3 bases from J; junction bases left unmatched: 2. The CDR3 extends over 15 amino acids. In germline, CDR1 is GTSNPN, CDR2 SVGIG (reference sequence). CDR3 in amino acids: CAWSRTSGGTDTQYF. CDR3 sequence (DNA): TGTGCCTGGAGCCGGACTAGCGGGGGGACAGATACGCAGTATTTT. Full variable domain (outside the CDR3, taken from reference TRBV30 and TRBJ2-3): SQTIHQWPATLVQPVGSPLSLECTVEGTSNPNLYWYRQAAGRGLQLLFYSVGIGQISSEVPQNLSASRPQDRQFILSSKKLLLSDSGFYLCAWSRTSGGTDTQYFGPGTRLTVL.

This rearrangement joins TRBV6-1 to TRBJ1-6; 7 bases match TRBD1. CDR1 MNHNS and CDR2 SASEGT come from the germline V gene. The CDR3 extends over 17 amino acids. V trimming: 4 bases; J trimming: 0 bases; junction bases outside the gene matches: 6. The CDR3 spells CASSGKGGTSYNSPLHF. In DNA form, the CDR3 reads TGTGCCAGCAGTGGAAAAGGGGGCACCTCCTATAATTCACCCCTCCACTTT.

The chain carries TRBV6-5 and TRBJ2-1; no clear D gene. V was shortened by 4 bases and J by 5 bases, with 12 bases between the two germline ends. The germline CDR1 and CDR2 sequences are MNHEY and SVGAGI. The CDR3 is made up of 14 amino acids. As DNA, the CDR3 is TGTGCCAGCAGTTCCGCCACAAAGCACAATGAGCAGTTCTTC. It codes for CASSSATKHNEQFF.

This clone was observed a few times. This CDR3 reads CASSYSGTGTEAFF. CDR3 DNA sequence: TGTGCCAGCAGTTACTCCGGGACAGGGACTGAAGCTTTCTTT. The chain uses TRBV6-5 and TRBJ1-1; 9 bases match TRBD1. V lost 0 bases and J lost 5; bases outside the gene matches: 1. Per the germline V gene, CDR1 is MNHEY and CDR2 is SVGAGI. The CDR3 consists of 14 residues.

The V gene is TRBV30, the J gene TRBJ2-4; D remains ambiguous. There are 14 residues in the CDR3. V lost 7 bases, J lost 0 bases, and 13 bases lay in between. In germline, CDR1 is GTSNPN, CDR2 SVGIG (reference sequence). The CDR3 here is CASTTGVAKNIQYF. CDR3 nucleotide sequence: TGTGCCTCAACTACCGGAGTAGCCAAAAACATTCAGTACTTC.

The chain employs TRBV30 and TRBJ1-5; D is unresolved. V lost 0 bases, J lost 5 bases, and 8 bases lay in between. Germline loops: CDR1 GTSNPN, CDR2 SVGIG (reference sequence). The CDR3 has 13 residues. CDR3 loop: CAWSVRWDQPQHF. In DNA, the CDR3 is TGTGCCTGGAGTGTTAGATGGGATCAGCCCCAGCATTTT.

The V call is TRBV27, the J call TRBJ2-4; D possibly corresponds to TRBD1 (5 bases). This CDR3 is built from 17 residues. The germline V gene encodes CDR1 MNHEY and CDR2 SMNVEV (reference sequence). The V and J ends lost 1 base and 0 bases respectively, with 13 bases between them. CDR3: CASSLWGRYGAKNIQYF. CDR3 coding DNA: TGTGCCAGCAGTTTATGGGGCAGGTATGGAGCCAAAAACATTCAGTACTTC.

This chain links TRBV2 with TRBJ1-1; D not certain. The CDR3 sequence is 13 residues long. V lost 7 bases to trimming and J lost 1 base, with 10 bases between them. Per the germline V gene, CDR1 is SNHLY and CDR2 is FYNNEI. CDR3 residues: CASKAEANTEAFF. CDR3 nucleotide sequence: TGTGCCAGCAAGGCCGAGGCGAACACTGAAGCTTTCTTT.

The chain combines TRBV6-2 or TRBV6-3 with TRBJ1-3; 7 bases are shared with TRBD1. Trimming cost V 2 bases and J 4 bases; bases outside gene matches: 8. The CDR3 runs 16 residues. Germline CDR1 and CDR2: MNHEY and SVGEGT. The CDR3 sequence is CASSYNGQAEGNTIYF. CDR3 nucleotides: TGTGCCAGCAGTTACAATGGACAGGCGGAAGGAAACACCATATATTTT.

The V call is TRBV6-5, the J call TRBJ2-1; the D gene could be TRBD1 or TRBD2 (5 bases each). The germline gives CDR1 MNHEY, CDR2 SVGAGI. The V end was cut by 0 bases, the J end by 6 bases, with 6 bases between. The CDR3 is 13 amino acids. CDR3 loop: CASSYSGTNEQFF. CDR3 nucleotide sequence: TGTGCCAGCAGTTACTCCGGGACCAATGAGCAGTTCTTC.

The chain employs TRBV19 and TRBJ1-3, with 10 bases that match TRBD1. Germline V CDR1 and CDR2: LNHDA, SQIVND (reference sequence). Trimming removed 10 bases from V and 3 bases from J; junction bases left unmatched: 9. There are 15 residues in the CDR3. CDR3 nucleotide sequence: TGTGCCACCCAACCCGGACAGGGGGTTGGAAACACCATATATTTT. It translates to CATQPGQGVGNTIYF.

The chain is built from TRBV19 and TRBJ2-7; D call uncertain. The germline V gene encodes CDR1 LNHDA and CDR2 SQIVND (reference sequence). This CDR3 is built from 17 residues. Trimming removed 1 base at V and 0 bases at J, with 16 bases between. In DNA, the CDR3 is TGTGCCAGTAGTATAGTCCGGACGTCTTCCATCTCCTACGAGCAGTACTTC. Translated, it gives CASSIVRTSSISYEQYF.